A single sample is the source of the 14 T cell receptor beta chains below, sequenced in a study of T cell repertoires in cytomegalovirus infection. TCRdb independently ran MiXCR on the reads; one entry per CDR3 protein. The repertoire includes fewer than 200,000 distinct CDR3 sequences, 15% to 20% of them detected once, and 2.9% sits in the top ten. The sequencing sample was made of PBMCs. These receptors came from a human donor in good health (CMV status not recorded). Some clones in this sample may be carry-over from other donors' samples.

The table lists this clonotype with many counts. The J gene is TRBJ2-7, the V gene TRBV7-2; D may correspond to TRBD1 or TRBD2 (5 bases each). Germline loops: CDR1 SGHTA, CDR2 FQGNSA. Trimming shortened V by 3 bases and J by 2 bases, and 14 bases separated the two germline ends. The CDR3 has 15 amino acids. Here the CDR3 DNA reads TGTGCCAGCAGCTTTGTTCCGGGGCCGACCTACGAGCAGTACTTC. The encoded protein is CASSFVPGPTYEQYF.

This clonotype was seen more than once but under ten times. The chain has TRBV9 and TRBJ2-7; D assignment may be TRBD1 or TRBD2 (5 bases each). There are 15 residues in the CDR3. Germline CDR1 reads SGDLS; CDR2 reads YYNGEE. The germline V and J ends were trimmed by 0 bases and 4 bases, with 14 bases remaining between them. CDR3 region: CASSVVPGPIYEQYF. CDR3 DNA sequence: TGTGCCAGCAGCGTAGTTCCGGGACCGATATACGAGCAGTACTTC.

This clonotype was detected many times. The gene calls are TRBV7-2 and TRBJ2-5; TRBD1 matches 9 bases. This CDR3 comprises 15 residues. Germline CDR1 SGHTA, CDR2 FQGNSA. Losses at the gene ends were 5 bases for V and 1 base for J; bases not matched to a gene: 5. As DNA, the CDR3 is TGTGCCAGCAGCCGGGACAGGGTGGGCCAAGAGACCCAGTACTTC. As protein: CASSRDRVGQETQYF.

This clonotype has only a few counts. The chain is built from TRBV9 and TRBJ2-7; 8 bases align to TRBD1. This CDR3 is built from 13 residues. Trimming removed 4 bases from V and 7 bases from J; junction bases left unmatched: 7. The germline V gene encodes CDR1 SGDLS and CDR2 YYNGEE. The CDR3 nucleotides are TGTGCCAGCAGCCCCCGGACAGGGTGGGAGCAGTACTTC. Residues: CASSPRTGWEQYF.

There are a few counts of this clonotype. The rearrangement joins TRBV2 to TRBJ2-3; a weak D match, TRBD2 (5 bases). Germline V gene lookup returns CDR1 SNHLY and CDR2 FYNNEI. V was cut by 6 bases and J by 4 bases, with 8 bases left in between. This CDR3 spans 12 amino acids. CDR3 protein: CASSGLADTQYF. DNA of the CDR3: TGTGCCAGCAGCGGACTGGCAGATACGCAGTATTTT.

The V gene is TRBV5-1, the J gene TRBJ1-4; D gene ambiguous. CDR3 size: 15 residues. The V end lost 4 bases, the J end lost 0 bases, and 10 bases lay between the germline ends. CDR1 and CDR2 from the germline V gene are SGHRS and YFSETQ. The CDR3 DNA reads TGCGCCAGCAGCCCGGACGGGCCAACTAATGAAAAACTGTTTTTT. This translates into CASSPDGPTNEKLFF.

The chain employs TRBV29-1 and TRBJ2-5; D gene unclear. The CDR3 is made up of 12 amino acids. In germline, CDR1 is SQVTM, CDR2 ANQGSEA. Trimming took 2 bases from V and 1 from J, leaving 5 bases between them. This chain's CDR3 is CSVEYTQETQYF. Here the CDR3 DNA reads TGCAGCGTTGAATACACCCAAGAGACCCAGTACTTC.

This chain joins TRBV29-1 and TRBJ1-2; D perhaps matches TRBD1 (5 bases). The germline gives CDR1 SQVTM, CDR2 ANQGSEA. V lost 3 bases and J lost 1, with 12 bases in between. The CDR3 contains 14 residues. CDR3: CSVDIQENNYGYTF. The CDR3 DNA sequence: TGCAGCGTTGACATACAGGAAAATAACTATGGCTACACCTTC.

In its sample, this clonotype was seen a few times. This chain uses TRBV6-5 with TRBJ2-5, with D tentatively TRBD1 or TRBD2 (6 bases each). This CDR3 spans 13 amino acids. V gave up 4 bases and J gave up 3 bases, with 9 bases separating them. The germline gives CDR1 MNHEY, CDR2 SVGAGI. CDR3 amino acids: CASSSGAKETQYF. For the CDR3, the DNA is TGTGCCAGCAGTTCGGGGGCGAAAGAGACCCAGTACTTC.

V gene TRBV15 combines with J gene TRBJ1-3; 7 nucleotides align to TRBD1. Germline V gene data show CDR1 as LNHNV and CDR2 as YYDKDF (reference sequence). Unmatched junction bases numbered 8, after V lost 0 bases and J lost 9 bases. This CDR3 contains 15 residues. Here the CDR3 reads CATSRDSNRGGTIYF. The CDR3 DNA reads as TGTGCCACCAGCAGAGATAGCAACAGGGGAGGCACCATATATTTT.

The CDR3: CATSRDMTFNTEAFF. The CDR3 nucleotides read TGTGCCACCAGCAGAGACATGACCTTCAACACTGAAGCTTTCTTT. The chain links TRBV15 to TRBJ1-1; no clear D gene. The CDR3 extends over 15 amino acids. Trimming left V 0 bases short and J 2 bases short, with 10 bases between. Germline V gene lookup returns CDR1 LNHNV and CDR2 YYDKDF (reference sequence).

This rearrangement joins TRBV6-8 to TRBJ2-7, with 8 bases that match TRBD1. Trimming took 5 bases from V and 3 from J; bases not matched to a gene: 9. Germline CDR1 MNHGY, CDR2 SAAAGT. This CDR3 is 15 amino acids long. In DNA, the CDR3 is TGTGCCAGCAGTGCGCGACAGGGGACAAGCTACGAGCAGTACTTC. Translated, it gives CASSARQGTSYEQYF.

The sample holds many counts of this clonotype. The genes are TRBV19 and TRBJ1-3; D is perhaps TRBD1 (5 bases). CDR1 is LNHDA, CDR2 SQIVND, per germline (reference sequence). The V end was cut by 8 bases, the J end by 0 bases, with 17 bases between. This CDR3 contains 16 residues. This chain's CDR3 is CASFPERDGSGNTIYF. CDR3 in DNA: TGTGCCAGTTTTCCCGAACGGGACGGCTCTGGAAACACCATATATTTT.

This clonotype was detected ten times or more. The rearrangement joins TRBV7-2 to TRBJ2-3, with D perhaps TRBD1 (6 bases). The CDR3 runs to 14 residues. The V and J ends lost 5 bases and 7 bases respectively, with 16 bases between them. Germline CDR1 and CDR2: SGHTA and FQGNSA. This CDR3 is CASSGWTVDHTQYF. As DNA, the CDR3 is TGTGCCAGCAGCGGGTGGACAGTTGATCATACGCAGTATTTT.